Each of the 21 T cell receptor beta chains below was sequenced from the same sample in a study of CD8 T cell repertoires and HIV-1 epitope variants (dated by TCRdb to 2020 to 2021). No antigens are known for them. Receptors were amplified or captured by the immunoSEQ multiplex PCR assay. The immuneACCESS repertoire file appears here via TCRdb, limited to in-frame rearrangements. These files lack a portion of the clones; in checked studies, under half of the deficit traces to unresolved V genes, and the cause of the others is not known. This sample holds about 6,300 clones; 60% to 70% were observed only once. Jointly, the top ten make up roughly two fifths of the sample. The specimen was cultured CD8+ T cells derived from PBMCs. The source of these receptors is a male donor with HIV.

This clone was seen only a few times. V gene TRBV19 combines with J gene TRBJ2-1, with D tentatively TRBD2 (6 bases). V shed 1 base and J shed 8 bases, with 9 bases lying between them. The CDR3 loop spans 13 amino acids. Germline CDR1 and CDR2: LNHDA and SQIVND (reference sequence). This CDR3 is CASSIVEGHEQFF. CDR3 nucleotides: TGTGCCAGTAGTATAGTGGAGGGCCATGAGCAGTTCTTC.

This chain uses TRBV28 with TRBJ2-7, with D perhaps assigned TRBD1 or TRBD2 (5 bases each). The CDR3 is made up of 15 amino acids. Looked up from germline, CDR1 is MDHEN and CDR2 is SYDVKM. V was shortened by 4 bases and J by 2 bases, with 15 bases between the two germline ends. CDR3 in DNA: TGTGCCAGCAGTTCCCTCGGGACCGAACCCTACGAGCAGTACTTC. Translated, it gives CASSSLGTEPYEQYF.

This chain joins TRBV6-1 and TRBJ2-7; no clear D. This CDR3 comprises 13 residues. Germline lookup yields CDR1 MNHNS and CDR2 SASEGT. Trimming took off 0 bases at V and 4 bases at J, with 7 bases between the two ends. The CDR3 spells CASSEATAYEQYF. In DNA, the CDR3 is TGTGCCAGCAGTGAAGCGACCGCATACGAGCAGTACTTC.

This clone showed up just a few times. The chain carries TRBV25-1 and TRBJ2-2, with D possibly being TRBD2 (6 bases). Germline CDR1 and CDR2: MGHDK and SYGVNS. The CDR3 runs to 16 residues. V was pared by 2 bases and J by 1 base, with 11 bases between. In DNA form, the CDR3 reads TGTGCCAGCAGTGAAGTGGGACTGCAGAACACCGGGGAGCTGTTTTTT. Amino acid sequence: CASSEVGLQNTGELFF.

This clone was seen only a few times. CDR3 amino acids: CASSGEVDGYTF. In DNA form, the CDR3 reads TGCGCCAGCTCAGGGGAGGTTGATGGCTACACCTTC. The chain has TRBV4-3 and TRBJ1-2, with D perhaps TRBD1 (6 bases). The CDR3 has 12 amino acids. V was trimmed by 8 bases and J by 6 bases, leaving 13 bases between them. The V gene's germline CDR1 is LGHNA and CDR2 YSLEER.

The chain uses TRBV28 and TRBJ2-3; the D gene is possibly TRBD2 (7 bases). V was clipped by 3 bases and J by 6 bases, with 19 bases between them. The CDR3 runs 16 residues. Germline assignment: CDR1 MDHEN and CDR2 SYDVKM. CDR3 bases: TGTGCCAGCAGTTTCCTGTCGACGGGGGGCTCGGATACGCAGTATTTT. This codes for CASSFLSTGGSDTQYF.

CDR3: CASSLGHRVNQPQHF. The CDR3 nucleotides read TGTGCCAGCAGCCTAGGGCACAGGGTCAATCAGCCCCAGCATTTT. The chain links TRBV27 to TRBJ1-5; D perhaps matches TRBD1 (6 bases). V lost 6 bases and J 3 bases, leaving 15 bases between the germline ends. The CDR3 consists of 15 residues. In germline, CDR1 is MNHEY, CDR2 SMNVEV (reference sequence).

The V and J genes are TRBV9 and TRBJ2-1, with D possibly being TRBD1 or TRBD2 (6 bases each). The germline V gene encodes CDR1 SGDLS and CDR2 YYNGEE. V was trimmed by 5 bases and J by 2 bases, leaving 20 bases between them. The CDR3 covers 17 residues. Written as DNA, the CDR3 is TGTGCCAGCAGTGGACCTCTGGGGGGCCGTCCCTACAATGAGCAGTTCTTC. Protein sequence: CASSGPLGGRPYNEQFF.

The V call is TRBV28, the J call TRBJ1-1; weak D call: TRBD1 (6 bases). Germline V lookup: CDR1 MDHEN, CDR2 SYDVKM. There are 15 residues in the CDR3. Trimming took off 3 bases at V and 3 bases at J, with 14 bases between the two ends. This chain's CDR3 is CASSFQGQKDTEAFF. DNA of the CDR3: TGTGCCAGCAGTTTTCAGGGGCAGAAGGACACTGAAGCTTTCTTT. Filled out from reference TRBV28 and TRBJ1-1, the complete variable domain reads DVKVTQSSRYLVKRTGEKVFLECVQDMDHENMFWYRQDPGLGLRLIYFSYDVKMKEKGDIPEGYSVSREKKERFSLILESASTNQTSMYLCASSFQGQKDTEAFFGQGTRLTVV.

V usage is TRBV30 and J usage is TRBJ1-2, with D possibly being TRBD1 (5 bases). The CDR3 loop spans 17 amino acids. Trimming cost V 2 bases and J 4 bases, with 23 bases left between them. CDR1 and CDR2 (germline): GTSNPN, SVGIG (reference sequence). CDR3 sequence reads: CAWSPRTGVGGSYGYTF. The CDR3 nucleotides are TGTGCCTGGAGTCCGAGGACCGGGGTTGGGGGGTCCTATGGCTACACCTTC.

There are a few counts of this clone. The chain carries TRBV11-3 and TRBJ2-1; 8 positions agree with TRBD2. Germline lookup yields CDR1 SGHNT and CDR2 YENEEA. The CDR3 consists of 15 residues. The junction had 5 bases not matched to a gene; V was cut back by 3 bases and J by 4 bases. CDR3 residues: CASSFRSGSYNEQFF. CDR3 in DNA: TGTGCCAGCAGCTTCAGAAGCGGGAGTTACAATGAGCAGTTCTTC. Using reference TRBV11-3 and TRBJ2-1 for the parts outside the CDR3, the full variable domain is EAGVVQSPRYKIIEKKQPVAFWCNPISGHNTLYWYLQNLGQGPELLIRYENEEAVDDSQLPKDRFSAERLKGVDSTLKIQPAELGDSAVYLCASSFRSGSYNEQFFGPGTRLTVL.

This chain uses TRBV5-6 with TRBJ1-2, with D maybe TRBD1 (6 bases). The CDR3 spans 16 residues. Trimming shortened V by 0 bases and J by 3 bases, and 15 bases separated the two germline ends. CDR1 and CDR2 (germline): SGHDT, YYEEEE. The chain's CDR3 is CASSLDGQLVYYGYTF. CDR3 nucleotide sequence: TGTGCCAGCAGCTTGGACGGACAGCTCGTTTACTATGGCTACACCTTC.

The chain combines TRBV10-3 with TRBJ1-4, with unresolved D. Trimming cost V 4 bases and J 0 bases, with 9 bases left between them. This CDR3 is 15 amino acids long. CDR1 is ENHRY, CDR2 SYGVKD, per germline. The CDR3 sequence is CAISAESATNEKLFF. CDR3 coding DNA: TGTGCCATCAGTGCGGAGAGCGCAACTAATGAAAAACTGTTTTTT.

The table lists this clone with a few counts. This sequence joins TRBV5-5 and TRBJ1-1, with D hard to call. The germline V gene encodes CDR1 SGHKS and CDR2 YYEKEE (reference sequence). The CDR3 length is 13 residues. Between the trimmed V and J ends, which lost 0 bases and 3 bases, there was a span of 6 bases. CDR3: CASSLASDTEAFF. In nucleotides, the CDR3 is TGTGCCAGCAGCTTGGCCAGCGACACTGAAGCTTTCTTT.

The CDR3 DNA reads TGTGCCAGCAGGGCACAGAGCAGCTCCTACGAGCAGTACTTC. It codes for CASRAQSSSYEQYF. The chain has TRBV2 and TRBJ2-7; D unresolved. V was clipped by 6 bases and J by 0 bases, with 12 bases between them. This CDR3 region has 14 residues. Germline loops: CDR1 SNHLY, CDR2 FYNNEI.

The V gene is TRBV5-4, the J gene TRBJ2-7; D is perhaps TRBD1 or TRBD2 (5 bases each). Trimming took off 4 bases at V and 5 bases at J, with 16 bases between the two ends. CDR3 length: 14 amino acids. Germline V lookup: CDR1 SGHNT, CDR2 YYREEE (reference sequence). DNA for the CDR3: TGTGCCAGCAGCCCTACAGGCGGGCGGGACGAGCAGTACTTC. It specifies CASSPTGGRDEQYF.

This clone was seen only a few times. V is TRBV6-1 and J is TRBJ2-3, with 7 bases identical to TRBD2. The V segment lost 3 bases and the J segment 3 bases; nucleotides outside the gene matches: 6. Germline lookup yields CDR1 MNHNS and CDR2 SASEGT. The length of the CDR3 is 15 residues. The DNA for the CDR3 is TGTGCCAGCAGTGATAGGTGGGAGGGAACAGATACGCAGTATTTT. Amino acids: CASSDRWEGTDTQYF.

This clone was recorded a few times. The CDR3 coding sequence is TGTGCCAGCAGCCTTAACATGAACACTGAAGCTTTCTTT. Protein: CASSLNMNTEAFF. The chain joins TRBV14 to TRBJ1-1; unclear D gene. V was shortened by 4 bases and J by 0 bases, with 6 bases between the two germline ends. Per the germline V gene, CDR1 is SGHDN and CDR2 is FVKESK. The CDR3 totals 13 residues.

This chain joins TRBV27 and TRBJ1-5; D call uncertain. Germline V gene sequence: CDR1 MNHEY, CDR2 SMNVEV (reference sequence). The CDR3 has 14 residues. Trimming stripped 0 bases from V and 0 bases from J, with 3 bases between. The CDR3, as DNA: TGTGCCAGCAGTTTATCGTTTAGCAATCAGCCCCAGCATTTT. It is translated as CASSLSFSNQPQHF.

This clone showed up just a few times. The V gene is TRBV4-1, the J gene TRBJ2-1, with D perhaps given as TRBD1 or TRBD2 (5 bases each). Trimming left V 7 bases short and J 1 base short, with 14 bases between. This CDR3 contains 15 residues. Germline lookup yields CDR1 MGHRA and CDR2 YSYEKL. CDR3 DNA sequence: TGCGCCAGCACGGATGATGGGGGTTCCTACAATGAGCAGTTCTTC. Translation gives CASTDDGGSYNEQFF.

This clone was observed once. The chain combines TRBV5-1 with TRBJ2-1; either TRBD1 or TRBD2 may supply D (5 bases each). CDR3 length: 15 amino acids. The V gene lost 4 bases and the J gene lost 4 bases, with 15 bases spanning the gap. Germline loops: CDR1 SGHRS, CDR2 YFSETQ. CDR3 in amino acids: CASSQTGTEYNEQFF. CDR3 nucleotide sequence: TGCGCCAGCAGCCAGACCGGGACCGAGTACAATGAGCAGTTCTTC.